The present TCR beta chain was sequenced within a study of cytomegalovirus exposure and HLA in healthy donors. Worth noting for this clone: Its antigen is unidentified.

Study-level findings and limits: A few V segments could not be told apart, such as TRBV6-2 and TRBV6-3, and were left out. Association of 16,951 TCR beta sequences with HLA alleles was found at 0.05 false discovery rate in a later analysis.

Germline V gene lookup returns CDR1 MNHEY and CDR2 SMNVEV (reference sequence). The CDR3 is 17 residues long. Germline trimming cut 0 bases from V and 3 bases from J; bases unmatched to any gene: 11. It was with 60 Vbeta and 13 Jbeta primers that the PCR ran. Sequencing used immunoSEQ multiplex PCR; TCRdb keeps in-frame clones, though not all of them. In the table there are approximately 60,000 clones, roughly 80% of which are singletons. Sample: PBMCs. The receptor comes from a man between 35 and 55 years old in good health and CMV-seronegative. J is TRBJ2-7 and V is TRBV27; TRBD1 matches 7 bases. The CDR3 bases are TGTGCCAGCAGTTTATCGATTGACAGGGTTACCGGCTACGAGCAGTACTTC. Its translation is CASSLSIDRVTGYEQYF.